This TCR beta chain was identified during a study of cytomegalovirus exposure and HLA in healthy donors. Though probably carrying unrecorded immune exposures, donors were nominally healthy at sampling. Points on this clone: What it recognizes is unknown.

Broader study findings: The study found most TCR sequences rare, yet found some public TCRs in many donors. Listed as cytomegalovirus-associated were around 160 TCR beta chains.

PCR primers comprised 60 Vbeta and 13 Jbeta primers. Here immunoSEQ multiplex PCR was the method, and the copy in TCRdb shows in-frame clones only, minus some. The profile shows over 150,000 clones, roughly four fifths of them singletons. The CDR3 is made up of 12 amino acids. The germline CDR1 and CDR2 sequences are SGHVS and FNYEAQ. Between the trimmed V and J ends, which lost 1 base and 8 bases, there was a span of 6 bases. V gene TRBV7-6 combines with J gene TRBJ2-1; D is perhaps TRBD1 (6 bases). The TCR was taken from a man aged 18 to 35 in good health and CMV-seronegative. The specimen sequenced was PBMCs. The CDR3: CASSLEGDEQFF. CDR3 bases: TGTGCCAGCAGCTTAGAGGGGGATGAGCAGTTCTTC.